Sequencing of this TCR beta chain was carried out in a study of shared clonotypes between healthy human individuals. The study's findings and limits: Compared with memory subsets, naive subsets generally had larger estimated richness.

Each sorted subset replicate got 200 ng genomic DNA, tens of thousands of genomes. Profiled with immunoSEQ multiplex PCR; TCRdb holds only in-frame clones, not every one. Among a few million clones listed, roughly 93% were seen once. The germline CDR1 and CDR2 sequences are SGHTA and FQGNSA. V lost 5 bases and J lost 5, with 12 bases in between. CDR3 length equals 13 residues. As regards this clone: What it recognizes is unknown.

Naive CD4+ cells were CD45RA-selected; the remaining cells were memory. Source material: naive CD4+ T cells from PBMCs. Stated subset: CD45RA+ positively selected. This clonotype originated in a man aged 18 to 30 in good health. Some clones in this sample may be carry-over from other donors' samples. The chain has TRBV7-2 and TRBJ1-1; D gene ambiguous. The CDR3 coding sequence is TGTGCCAGCAGCATCCCAGAAGGTACTGAAGCTTTCTTT. Amino acids: CASSIPEGTEAFF.